This T cell receptor (beta chain) is from a study of regulatory T cells in long-lasting Graves disease (dated by TCRdb to 2020 to 2022). For the study in its entirety: Persistent Graves' disease was defined as persistently positive TSH receptor autoantibodies together with antithyroid drug treatment for over 5 years. The study was registered as a clinical trial and conducted in China. Persistent Graves' disease patients were compared with newly diagnosed Graves' disease patients by peripheral blood TCR sequencing and RNA sequencing. TCR sequencing covered roughly 13 persistent and approximately 20 newly diagnosed Graves' disease patients, some 35 samples in total. Persistent Graves' disease patients in the clinical cohort had taken antithyroid drugs for roughly ten years on average.

With respect to this clonotype: The specificity of this receptor is unknown. No much larger clonotype is one base removed from it; base qualities were not supplied.

The protocol used for the library was multiplex PCR. This sample was sequenced with an Illumina HiSeq 4000. TCR beta libraries were built with iRepertoire HTBI primers and Arm-PCR amplification of CDR3 regions. Gel purification was performed on PCR products prior to sequencing. Regarding the original processing steps: Across samples, about 63 TRBV and around 15 TRBJ segments were identified and used for gene usage analysis of CDR3 amino acid clonotypes. COPE and FqMerger were used to merge the filtered high-quality paired reads into contigs. BLAST was used to align contigs to IMGT TRBV, TRBD and TRBJ reference genes, with CDR3 defined following IMGT. Any clonotype with a frequency above 0.1% was classified as a highly expanded clone. Shannon entropy served as the measure of repertoire diversity, while the Gini coefficient captured V-J evenness. Clonotypes shared by more than one individual were considered public. In-frame beta chains were kept once TCRdb had trimmed the public reads at Q25 with fastp and called clones with MiXCR. All rows with the same CDR3 protein become a single entry with the most common DNA and genes. TCRdb's processing, not the study's, gives the V and J calls here. The sample table records about 660,000 distinct CDR3 sequences; 30% of these occur just once. Together, the top ten hold about two fifths of the sample.

The time point tag for this specimen amounts to: persistent/refractory GD, antithyroid drugs over 5 years with positive TRAb. RNA was extracted from PBMCs in TRIzol for both TCR sequencing and RNA sequencing. Graves' disease was diagnosed according to American Thyroid Association guidelines. Patients were recruited from an endocrinology department in Xi'an, China. Each patient gave 7.5 to 10 milliliters of peripheral blood, collected in an EDTA anticoagulant tube. PBMCs were isolated by Ficoll Paque Plus density gradient separation without further T cell sorting. RNA quality was checked with an Agilent 2100 Bioanalyzer and agarose gel, and concentration with a NanoDrop 2000. Including cysteine and phenylalanine, the CDR3 has 15 amino acids. CDR3 DNA is the only sequence kept; it has 45 bases, read in frame from the first base. Ends trimmed: V by 0 bases, J by 7 bases; bases unmatched to a gene: 6. According to the germline V gene (reference sequence), CDR1 reads DFQATT and CDR2 reads SNEGSKA.

Summary of the overall study and its limitations: Peripheral blood alone was examined, since thyroid tissue, which constituted the primary lesion, could not be accessed. Sequencing and analysis were limited to the TCR beta chain. Compared with newly diagnosed patients, persistent Graves' disease patients had lower TCR Shannon entropy and fewer highly expanded clones, which suggests clonal expansion. A larger number of public clonotypes was shared among persistent patients (around 3,000) than among newly diagnosed patients (around 970). TRBV28, TRBJ1-2 and TRBJ2-5 were preferentially used in persistent disease, while TRBV20-1 and TRBJ2-1 were favored in newly diagnosed disease. As a limitation, the authors acknowledged that the small sample size may reduce accuracy.

Sequencing was performed on peripheral blood mononuclear cells (PBMCs), taken when the disease was refractory, from a patient treated with antithyroid drugs. The receptor chain draws on TRBV20-1 and TRBJ1-5; 10 of the junction bases match TRBD1. This receptor was identified in a female donor with Graves disease. The DNA is as follows: TGCAGTGCTAGAGATATGACAGGGGGCGAGCAGCCCCAGCATTTT. It is translated as CSARDMTGGEQPQHF.